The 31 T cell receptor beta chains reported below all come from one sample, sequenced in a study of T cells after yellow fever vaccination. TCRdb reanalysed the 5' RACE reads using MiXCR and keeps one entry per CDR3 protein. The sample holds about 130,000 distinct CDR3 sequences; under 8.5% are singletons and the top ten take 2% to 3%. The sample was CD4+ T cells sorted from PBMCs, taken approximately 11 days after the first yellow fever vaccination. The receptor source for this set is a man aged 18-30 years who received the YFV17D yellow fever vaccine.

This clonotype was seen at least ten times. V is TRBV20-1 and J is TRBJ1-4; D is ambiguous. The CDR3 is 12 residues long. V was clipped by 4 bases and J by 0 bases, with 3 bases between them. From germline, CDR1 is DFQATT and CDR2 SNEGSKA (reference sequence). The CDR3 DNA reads TGCAGTGCTAAGTCAACTAATGAAAAACTGTTTTTT. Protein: CSAKSTNEKLFF.

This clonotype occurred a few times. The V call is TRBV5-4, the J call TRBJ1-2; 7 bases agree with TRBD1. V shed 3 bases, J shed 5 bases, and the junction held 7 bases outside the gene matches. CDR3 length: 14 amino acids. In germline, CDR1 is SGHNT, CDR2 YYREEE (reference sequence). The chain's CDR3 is CASSSPTGVYGYTF. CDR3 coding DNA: TGTGCCAGCAGCTCGCCTACAGGGGTTTATGGCTACACCTTC.

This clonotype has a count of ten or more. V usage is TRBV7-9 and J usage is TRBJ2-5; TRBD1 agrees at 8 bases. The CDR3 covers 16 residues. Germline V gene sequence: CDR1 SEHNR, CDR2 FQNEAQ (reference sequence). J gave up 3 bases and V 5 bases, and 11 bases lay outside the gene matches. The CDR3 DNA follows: TGTGCCAGCAGCAGCTACAGGGGGTCCCAAAAAGAGACCCAGTACTTC. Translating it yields CASSSYRGSQKETQYF.

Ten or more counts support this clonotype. CDR3 nucleotide sequence: TGCGCCAGCAGGGCCTTTGGGCAGGGGGCGTTGGCTGAAGCTTTCTTT. This translates into CASRAFGQGALAEAFF. The V call is TRBV5-1, the J call TRBJ1-1; 8 nucleotides match TRBD1. The CDR3 covers 16 residues. Germline CDR1 and CDR2: SGHRS and YFSETQ. V gave up 5 bases and J gave up 6 bases; unmatched junction bases: 15.

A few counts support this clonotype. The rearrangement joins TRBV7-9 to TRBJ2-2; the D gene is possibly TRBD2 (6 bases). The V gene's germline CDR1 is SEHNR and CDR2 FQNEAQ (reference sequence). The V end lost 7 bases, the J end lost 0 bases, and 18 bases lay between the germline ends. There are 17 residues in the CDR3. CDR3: CASTDRLGGANTGELFF. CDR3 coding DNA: TGTGCCAGCACCGACCGTTTAGGAGGGGCGAACACCGGGGAGCTGTTTTTT.

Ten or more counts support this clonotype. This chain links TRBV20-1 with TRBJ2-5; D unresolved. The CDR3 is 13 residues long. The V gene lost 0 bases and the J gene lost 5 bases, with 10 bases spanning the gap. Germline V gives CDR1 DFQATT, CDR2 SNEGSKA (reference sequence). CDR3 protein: CSARDPRVETQYF. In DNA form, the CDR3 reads TGCAGTGCTAGAGATCCCCGAGTCGAGACCCAGTACTTC.

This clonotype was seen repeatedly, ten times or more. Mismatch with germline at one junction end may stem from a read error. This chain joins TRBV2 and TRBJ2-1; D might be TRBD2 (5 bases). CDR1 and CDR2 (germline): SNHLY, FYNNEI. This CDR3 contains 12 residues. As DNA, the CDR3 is TGTGCCAGCAGTGATGATAAGCGGCAGTGGGTCTTC. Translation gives CASSDDKRQWVF.

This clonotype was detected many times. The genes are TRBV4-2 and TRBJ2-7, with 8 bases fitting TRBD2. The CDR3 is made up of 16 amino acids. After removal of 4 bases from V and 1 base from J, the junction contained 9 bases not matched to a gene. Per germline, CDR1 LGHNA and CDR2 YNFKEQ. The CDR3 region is CASSPGGSGPSYEQYF. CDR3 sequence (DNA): TGTGCCAGCAGCCCGGGGGGGTCAGGCCCATCCTACGAGCAGTACTTC.

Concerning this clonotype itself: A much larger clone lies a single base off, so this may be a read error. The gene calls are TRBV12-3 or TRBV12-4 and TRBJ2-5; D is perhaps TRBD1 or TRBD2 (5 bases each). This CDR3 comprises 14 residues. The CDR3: CASSPPFWRGTQDF. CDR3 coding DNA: TGTGCCAGCAGTCCCCCTTTCTGGAGAGGGACCCAGGACTTC.

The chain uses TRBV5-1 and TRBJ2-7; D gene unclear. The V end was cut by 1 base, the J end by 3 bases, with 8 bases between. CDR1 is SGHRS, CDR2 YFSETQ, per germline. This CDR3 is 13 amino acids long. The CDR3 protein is CASSLLANYEQYF. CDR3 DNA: TGCGCCAGCAGCTTGCTGGCGAACTACGAGCAGTACTTC.

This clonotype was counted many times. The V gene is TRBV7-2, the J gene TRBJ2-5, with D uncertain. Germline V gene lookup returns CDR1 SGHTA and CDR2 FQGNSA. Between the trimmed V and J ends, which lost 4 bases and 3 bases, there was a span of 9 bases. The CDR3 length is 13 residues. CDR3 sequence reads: CASSSSKKETQYF. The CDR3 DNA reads TGTGCCAGCAGCTCATCTAAGAAAGAGACCCAGTACTTC.

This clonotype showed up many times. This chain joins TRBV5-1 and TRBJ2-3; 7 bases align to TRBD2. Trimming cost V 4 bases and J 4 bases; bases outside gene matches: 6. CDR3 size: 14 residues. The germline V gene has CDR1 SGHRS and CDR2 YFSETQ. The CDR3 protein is CASSMGAGPDTQYF. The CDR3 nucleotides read TGCGCCAGCAGCATGGGAGCGGGGCCAGATACGCAGTATTTT.

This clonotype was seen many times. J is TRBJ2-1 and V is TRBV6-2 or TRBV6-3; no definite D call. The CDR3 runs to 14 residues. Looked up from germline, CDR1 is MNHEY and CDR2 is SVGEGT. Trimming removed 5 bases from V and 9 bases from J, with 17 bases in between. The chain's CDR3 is CASSPGPLYFEQFF. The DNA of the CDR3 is TGTGCCAGCAGTCCCGGCCCCCTCTACTTTGAGCAGTTCTTC.

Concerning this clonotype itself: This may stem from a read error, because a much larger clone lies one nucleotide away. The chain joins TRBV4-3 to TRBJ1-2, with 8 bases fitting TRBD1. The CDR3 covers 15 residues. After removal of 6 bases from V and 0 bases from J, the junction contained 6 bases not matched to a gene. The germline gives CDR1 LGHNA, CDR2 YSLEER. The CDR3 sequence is CASRARGQANYGYTF. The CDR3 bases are TGCGCCAGCAGGGCCCGGGGACAGGCTAACTATGGCTACACCTTC.

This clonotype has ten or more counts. The chain's CDR3 is CASSWGPSTDTQYF. CDR3 DNA: TGTGCCAGCAGTTGGGGGCCGAGCACAGATACGCAGTATTTT. J is TRBJ2-3 and V is TRBV12-3 or TRBV12-4; tentative D call: TRBD1 (6 bases). This CDR3 has 14 residues. V lost 4 bases and J lost 0, with 8 bases in between.

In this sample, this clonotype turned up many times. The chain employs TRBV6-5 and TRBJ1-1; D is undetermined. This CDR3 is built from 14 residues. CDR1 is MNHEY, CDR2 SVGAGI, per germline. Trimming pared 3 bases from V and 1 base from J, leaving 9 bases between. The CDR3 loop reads CASSYGRKNTEAFF. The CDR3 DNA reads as TGTGCCAGCAGTTATGGACGGAAGAACACTGAAGCTTTCTTT.

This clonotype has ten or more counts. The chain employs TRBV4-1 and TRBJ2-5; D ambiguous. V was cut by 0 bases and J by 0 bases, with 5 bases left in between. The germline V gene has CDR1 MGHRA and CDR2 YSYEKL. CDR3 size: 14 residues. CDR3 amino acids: CASSQDRNQETQYF. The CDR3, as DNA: TGCGCCAGCAGCCAAGATCGCAACCAAGAGACCCAGTACTTC.

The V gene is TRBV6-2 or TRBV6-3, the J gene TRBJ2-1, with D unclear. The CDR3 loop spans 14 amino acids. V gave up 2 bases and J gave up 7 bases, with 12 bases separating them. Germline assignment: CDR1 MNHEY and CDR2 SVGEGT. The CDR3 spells CASSYRQERNEQFF. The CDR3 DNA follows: TGTGCCAGCAGTTACCGGCAGGAAAGGAATGAGCAGTTCTTC.

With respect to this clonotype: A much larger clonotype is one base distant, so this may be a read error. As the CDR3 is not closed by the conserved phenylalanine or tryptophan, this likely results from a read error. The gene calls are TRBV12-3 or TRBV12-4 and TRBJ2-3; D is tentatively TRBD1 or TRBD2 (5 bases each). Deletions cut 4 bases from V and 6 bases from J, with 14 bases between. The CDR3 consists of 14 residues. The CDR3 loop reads CASSWGRVADTQYS. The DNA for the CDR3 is TGTGCCAGCAGTTGGGGCAGGGTAGCGGATACGCAGTATTCT.

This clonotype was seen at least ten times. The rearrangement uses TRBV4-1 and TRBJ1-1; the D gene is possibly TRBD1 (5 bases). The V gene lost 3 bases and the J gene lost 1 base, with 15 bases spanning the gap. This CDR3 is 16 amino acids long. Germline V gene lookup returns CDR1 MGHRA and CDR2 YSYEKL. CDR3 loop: CASSQGRGGRNTEAFF. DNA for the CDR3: TGCGCCAGCAGCCAGGGTCGGGGGGGTCGGAACACTGAAGCTTTCTTT.

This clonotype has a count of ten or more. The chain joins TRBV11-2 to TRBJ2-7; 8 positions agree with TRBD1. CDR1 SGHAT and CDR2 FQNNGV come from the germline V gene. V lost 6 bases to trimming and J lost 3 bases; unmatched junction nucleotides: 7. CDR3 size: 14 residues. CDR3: CASRTGTGFYEQYF. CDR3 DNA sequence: TGTGCCAGCAGAACCGGGACAGGTTTCTACGAGCAGTACTTC.

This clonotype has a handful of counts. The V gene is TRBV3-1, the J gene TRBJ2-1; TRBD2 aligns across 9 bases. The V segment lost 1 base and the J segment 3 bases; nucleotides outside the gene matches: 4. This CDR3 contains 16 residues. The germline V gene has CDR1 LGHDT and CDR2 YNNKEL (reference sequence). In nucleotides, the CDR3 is TGTGCCAGCAGCCAAGTAGCGGGGGCCAACTACAATGAGCAGTTCTTC. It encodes CASSQVAGANYNEQFF.

The CDR3 is CASSEAGGFLGNTIYF. The CDR3 region has the DNA TGTGCCAGCAGTGAGGCAGGGGGATTCCTTGGAAACACCATATATTTT. V is TRBV5-6 and J is TRBJ1-3; 7 nucleotides align to TRBD1. V trimming: 5 bases; J trimming: 3 bases; junction bases outside the gene matches: 11. The length of the CDR3 is 16 residues. The germline CDR1 and CDR2 sequences are SGHDT and YYEEEE.

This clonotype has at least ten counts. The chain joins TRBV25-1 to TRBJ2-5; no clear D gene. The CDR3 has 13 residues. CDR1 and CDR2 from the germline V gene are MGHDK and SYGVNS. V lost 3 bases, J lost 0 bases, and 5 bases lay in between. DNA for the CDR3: TGTGCCAGCAGTGAGTCGTACCAAGAGACCCAGTACTTC. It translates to CASSESYQETQYF.

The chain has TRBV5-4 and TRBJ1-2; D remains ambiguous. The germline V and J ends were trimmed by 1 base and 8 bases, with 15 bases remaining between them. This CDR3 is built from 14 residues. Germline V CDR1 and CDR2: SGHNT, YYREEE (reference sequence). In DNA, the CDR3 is TGTGCCAGCAGCTTGCCCAAGCCGACGGGAGGCTACACCTTC. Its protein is CASSLPKPTGGYTF.

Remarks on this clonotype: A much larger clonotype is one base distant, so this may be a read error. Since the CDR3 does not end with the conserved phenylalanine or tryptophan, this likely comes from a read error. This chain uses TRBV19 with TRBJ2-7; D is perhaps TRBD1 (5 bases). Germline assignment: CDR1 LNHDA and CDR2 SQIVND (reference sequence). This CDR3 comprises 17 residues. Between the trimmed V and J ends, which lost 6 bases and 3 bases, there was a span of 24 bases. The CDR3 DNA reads TGTGCCAGTAGCTGGTCGGGCCAGGGCGAAGTCGGCTACGAGCAGTACTCC. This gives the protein CASSWSGQGEVGYEQYS.

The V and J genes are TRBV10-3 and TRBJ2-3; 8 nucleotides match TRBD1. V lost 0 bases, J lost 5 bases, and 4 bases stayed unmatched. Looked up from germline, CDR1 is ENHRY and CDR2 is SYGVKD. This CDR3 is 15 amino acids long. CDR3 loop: CAISESGQGRDTQYF. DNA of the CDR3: TGTGCCATCAGTGAGTCCGGACAGGGCAGAGATACGCAGTATTTT.

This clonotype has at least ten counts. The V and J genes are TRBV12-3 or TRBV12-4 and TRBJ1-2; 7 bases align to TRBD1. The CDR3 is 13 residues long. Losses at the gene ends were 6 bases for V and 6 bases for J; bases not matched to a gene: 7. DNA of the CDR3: TGTGCCAGCAGGCAGACAGGGTCGGATGGCTACACCTTC. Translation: CASRQTGSDGYTF.

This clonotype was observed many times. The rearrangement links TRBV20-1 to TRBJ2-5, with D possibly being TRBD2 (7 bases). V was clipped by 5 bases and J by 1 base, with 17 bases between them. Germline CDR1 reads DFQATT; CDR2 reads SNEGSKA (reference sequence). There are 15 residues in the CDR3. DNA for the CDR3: TGCAGTGCTCCCCTAGCGGCGGGGGCCCAAGAGACCCAGTACTTC. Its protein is CSAPLAAGAQETQYF.

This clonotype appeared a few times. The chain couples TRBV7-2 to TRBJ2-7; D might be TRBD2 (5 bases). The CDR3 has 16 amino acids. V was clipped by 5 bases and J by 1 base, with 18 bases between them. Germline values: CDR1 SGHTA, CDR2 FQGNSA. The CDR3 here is CASSALGGLTSYEQYF. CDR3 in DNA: TGTGCCAGCAGCGCACTAGGAGGCTTAACATCCTACGAGCAGTACTTC.

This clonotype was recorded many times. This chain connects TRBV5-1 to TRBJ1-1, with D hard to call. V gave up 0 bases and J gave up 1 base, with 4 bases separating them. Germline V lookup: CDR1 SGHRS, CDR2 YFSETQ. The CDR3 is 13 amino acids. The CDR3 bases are TGCGCCAGCAGCTTGGCCAAGAACACTGAAGCTTTCTTT. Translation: CASSLAKNTEAFF. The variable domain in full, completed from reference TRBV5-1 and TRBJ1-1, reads KAGVTQTPRYLIKTRGQQVTLSCSPISGHRSVSWYQQTPGQGLQFLFEYFSETQRNKGNFPGRFSGRQFSNSRSEMNVSTLELGDSALYLCASSLAKNTEAFFGQGTRLTVV.